A selection of T cell receptor beta chains follows, all from one sample in a study of cytotoxic CD8 clonotypes in ibrutinib-treated CLL. TCRdb keeps only in-frame clones here, not all; method: immunoSEQ multiplex PCR. Among around 41,000 clones, approximately 70% were seen once, and the ten largest hold 10%. Sequenced here: PBMCs, sampled at disease progression, from a patient treated with ibrutinib. The receptors shown here come from a human donor with chronic lymphocytic leukemia. Each CDR3 is given with its conserved first and last residue. Fields, in order: J gene, clone size, V gene, D gene, CDR3 DNA, CDR3 protein. D genes are given only for firm matches. Where a row states a size, it is once, few, many or the class of an expanded clone; other rows omit it.

j_gene: TRBJ2-3
abundance: -
v_gene: TRBV7-9
d_gene: -
CDR3nt: TGTGCCAGCGCCGGTCCCGGCACAGATACGCAGTATTTT
CDR3aa: CASAGPGTDTQYF

j_gene: TRBJ1-2
abundance: few
v_gene: TRBV28
d_gene: -
CDR3nt: TGTGCCAGCAGTTTATTTCGCACGAACTATGGCTACACCTTC
CDR3aa: CASSLFRTNYGYTF

j_gene: TRBJ2-7
abundance: -
v_gene: TRBV7-7
d_gene: -
CDR3nt: TGTGCTAGCAGCTTGGGCGAGTACTACGAGCAGTACTTC
CDR3aa: CASSLGEYYEQYF

j_gene: TRBJ1-1
abundance: -
v_gene: TRBV4-2
d_gene: -
CDR3nt: TGTGCCAGCAGCCATAAAAACCGGGGGGGCTCATTGAACACTGAAGCTTTCTTT
CDR3aa: CASSHKNRGGSLNTEAFF

j_gene: TRBJ2-3
abundance: -
v_gene: TRBV5-1
d_gene: -
CDR3nt: TGCGCCAGCAGCTGGGGCTACTCGGGAGGCACAGATACGCAGTATTTT
CDR3aa: CASSWGYSGGTDTQYF

j_gene: TRBJ2-7
abundance: -
v_gene: TRBV11-2
d_gene: TRBD1
CDR3nt: TGTGCCAGCAGCTTAGGTTGGACAGGGTCGGAGCAGTACTTC
CDR3aa: CASSLGWTGSEQYF

j_gene: TRBJ1-2
abundance: -
v_gene: TRBV5-6
d_gene: TRBD1
CDR3nt: TGTGCCAGCAGCACCCCAGGGGGTGGTGACTATGGCTACACCTTC
CDR3aa: CASSTPGGGDYGYTF

j_gene: TRBJ2-7
abundance: once
v_gene: TRBV5-1
d_gene: -
CDR3nt: TGCGCCAGCAGCTTGGGGCCCGAGCAGTACTTC
CDR3aa: CASSLGPEQYF

j_gene: TRBJ1-2
abundance: -
v_gene: TRBV9
d_gene: -
CDR3nt: TGTGCCAGCAGCGTAACTAACTATGGCTACACCTTC
CDR3aa: CASSVTNYGYTF

j_gene: TRBJ2-3
abundance: -
v_gene: TRBV2
d_gene: -
CDR3nt: TGTGCCAGCCAGTATCAAGGGCCCGGCGGTACGCAGTATTTT
CDR3aa: CASQYQGPGGTQYF

j_gene: TRBJ1-3
abundance: few
v_gene: TRBV9
d_gene: TRBD1
CDR3nt: TGTGCCAGCAGCGCAACCGGGGGACAGGGGGCGAAGGGAAACACCATATATTTT
CDR3aa: CASSATGGQGAKGNTIYF

j_gene: TRBJ1-5
abundance: few
v_gene: TRBV28
d_gene: -
CDR3nt: TGTGCCAGCAGTTTTGCCCTTTCGGGGCAGCCCCAGCATTTT
CDR3aa: CASSFALSGQPQHF

j_gene: TRBJ1-1
abundance: few
v_gene: TRBV11-2
d_gene: -
CDR3nt: TGTGCCAGCAGCACCCAACAGGGCACTGAAGCTTTCTTT
CDR3aa: CASSTQQGTEAFF

j_gene: TRBJ1-2
abundance: -
v_gene: TRBV5-4
d_gene: -
CDR3nt: TGTGCCAGCAGCCGGACGGCCCTACCCTATGGCTACACCTTC
CDR3aa: CASSRTALPYGYTF

j_gene: TRBJ1-1
abundance: -
v_gene: TRBV19
d_gene: -
CDR3nt: TGTGCCAGTAGTATAGATAGGGACACTGAAGCTTTCTTT
CDR3aa: CASSIDRDTEAFF

j_gene: TRBJ2-7
abundance: -
v_gene: TRBV5-4
d_gene: TRBD1
CDR3nt: TGTGCCAGCAGCCCTCAGGGGGAGTACGAGCAGTACTTC
CDR3aa: CASSPQGEYEQYF

j_gene: TRBJ1-1
abundance: once
v_gene: TRBV7-3
d_gene: -
CDR3nt: TGTGCCAGCAGCCGATCGTACGGGACTGAAGCTTTCTTT
CDR3aa: CASSRSYGTEAFF

j_gene: TRBJ1-2
abundance: -
v_gene: TRBV19
d_gene: -
CDR3nt: TGTGCCAGTAGTTATCAGCGCTATGGCTACACCTTC
CDR3aa: CASSYQRYGYTF

j_gene: TRBJ1-6
abundance: -
v_gene: TRBV6-5
d_gene: -
CDR3nt: TGTGCCAGCAGTTCGGGGCAGGATAATTCACCCCTCCACTTT
CDR3aa: CASSSGQDNSPLHF

j_gene: TRBJ2-3
abundance: few
v_gene: TRBV10-1
d_gene: -
CDR3nt: TGCGCCAGCAGTGAGGTCGATACGCAGTATTTT
CDR3aa: CASSEVDTQYF

j_gene: TRBJ2-7
abundance: few
v_gene: TRBV6-1
d_gene: -
CDR3nt: TGTGCCAGCAGTGTAACTCCGACAGCGTACGAGCAGTACTTC
CDR3aa: CASSVTPTAYEQYF

j_gene: TRBJ1-2
abundance: few
v_gene: TRBV16
d_gene: -
CDR3nt: TGTGCCAGCAGCCAATACGAGGCCTATGGCTACACCTTC
CDR3aa: CASSQYEAYGYTF

j_gene: TRBJ2-3
abundance: -
v_gene: TRBV25-1
d_gene: -
CDR3nt: TGTGCCAGCAGTGACCCCTTCACAGATACGCAGTATTTT
CDR3aa: CASSDPFTDTQYF

j_gene: TRBJ1-2
abundance: -
v_gene: TRBV2
d_gene: -
CDR3nt: TGTGCCAGCAGTGATGGTGGGTCTAACTATGGCTACACCTTC
CDR3aa: CASSDGGSNYGYTF

j_gene: TRBJ2-6
abundance: -
v_gene: TRBV5-6
d_gene: -
CDR3nt: TGTGCCAGCAGCCGTATCTCTGGGGCCAACGTCCTGACTTTC
CDR3aa: CASSRISGANVLTF

j_gene: TRBJ1-1
abundance: -
v_gene: TRBV12-5
d_gene: -
CDR3nt: TGTGCTAGTGGTTTGGTTCTAGGGTTAATGAACACTGAAGCTTTCTTT
CDR3aa: CASGLVLGLMNTEAFF

j_gene: TRBJ2-2
abundance: few
v_gene: TRBV2
d_gene: -
CDR3nt: TGTGCCAGCAGGGTACCGAACACCGGGGAGCTGTTTTTT
CDR3aa: CASRVPNTGELFF

j_gene: TRBJ2-7
abundance: -
v_gene: TRBV27
d_gene: -
CDR3nt: TGTGCCAGCAGTCCCAGACAGGGGAGGGCTTACGAGCAGTACTTC
CDR3aa: CASSPRQGRAYEQYF

j_gene: TRBJ1-1
abundance: -
v_gene: TRBV19
d_gene: -
CDR3nt: TGTGCCAGTACACCGGGCACTGAAGCTTTCTTT
CDR3aa: CASTPGTEAFF

j_gene: TRBJ1-1
abundance: -
v_gene: TRBV7-6
d_gene: -
CDR3nt: TGTGCCAGCAGCTTAGGGGGGGGGCAGAGTGAAGCTTTCTTT
CDR3aa: CASSLGGGQSEAFF

j_gene: TRBJ1-3
abundance: few
v_gene: TRBV6-1
d_gene: -
CDR3nt: TGTGCCAGCAGTGAGGGCACATCGAGAAACACCATATATTTT
CDR3aa: CASSEGTSRNTIYF

j_gene: TRBJ1-2
abundance: medium-sized
v_gene: TRBV19
d_gene: -
CDR3nt: TGTGCCAGTAGTTCTCGATTTATGACAAAAGATCAGAACTATGGCTACACCTTC
CDR3aa: CASSSRFMTKDQNYGYTF

j_gene: TRBJ1-1
abundance: -
v_gene: TRBV9
d_gene: -
CDR3nt: TGTGCCAGCAGCGGCCGGGACCGACGTTTCAGATCGAACACTGAAGCTTTCTTT
CDR3aa: CASSGRDRRFRSNTEAFF

j_gene: TRBJ1-1
abundance: -
v_gene: TRBV2
d_gene: TRBD1
CDR3nt: TGTGCCAGCAGTGAGGGGACAGGGGCCGAAGCTTTCTTT
CDR3aa: CASSEGTGAEAFF

j_gene: TRBJ2-2
abundance: -
v_gene: TRBV5-1
d_gene: -
CDR3nt: TGCGCCAGCAGCGCGACAGGGAACACCGGGGAGCTGTTTTTT
CDR3aa: CASSATGNTGELFF

j_gene: TRBJ2-5
abundance: -
v_gene: TRBV5-1
d_gene: TRBD2
CDR3nt: TGCGCCAGCAGCTTGACGATTGGACTAGCGGGAGAGACCCAGTACTTC
CDR3aa: CASSLTIGLAGETQYF

j_gene: TRBJ2-3
abundance: few
v_gene: TRBV6-1
d_gene: -
CDR3nt: TGTGCCAGCAGTCCCACAGGGAATACAGATACGCAGTATTTT
CDR3aa: CASSPTGNTDTQYF

j_gene: TRBJ2-1
abundance: -
v_gene: TRBV29-1
d_gene: -
CDR3nt: TGCAGCGTTGCCCAGGGGGGGTACAATGAGCAGTTCTTC
CDR3aa: CSVAQGGYNEQFF

j_gene: TRBJ2-7
abundance: -
v_gene: TRBV5-1
d_gene: TRBD2
CDR3nt: TGCGCCAGCAGCTTACGGGGGGAGATCTACGAGCAGTACTTC
CDR3aa: CASSLRGEIYEQYF

j_gene: TRBJ2-2
abundance: -
v_gene: TRBV19
d_gene: TRBD1
CDR3nt: TGTGCCAGTAGTATAACAGGGGGCGCCGCCGGGGAGCTGTTTTTT
CDR3aa: CASSITGGAAGELFF

j_gene: TRBJ1-1
abundance: -
v_gene: TRBV6-5
d_gene: -
CDR3nt: TGTGCCAGCAATTTAGGGGGGTCGAACACTGAAGCTTTCTTT
CDR3aa: CASNLGGSNTEAFF

j_gene: TRBJ2-2
abundance: -
v_gene: TRBV11-3
d_gene: TRBD1
CDR3nt: TGTGCCAGCAGCTTAGGGGGACAGGTCACCGGGGAGCTGTTTTTT
CDR3aa: CASSLGGQVTGELFF

j_gene: TRBJ2-2
abundance: -
v_gene: TRBV27
d_gene: -
CDR3nt: TGTGCCAGCAGTTTATATGACAGGCTCCCCGGGGAGCTGTTTTTT
CDR3aa: CASSLYDRLPGELFF

j_gene: TRBJ2-3
abundance: -
v_gene: TRBV5-6
d_gene: -
CDR3nt: TGTGCCAGCAGCTTATACAGGGTAGATACGCAGTATTTT
CDR3aa: CASSLYRVDTQYF

j_gene: TRBJ1-2
abundance: -
v_gene: TRBV28
d_gene: -
CDR3nt: TGTGCCAGCAGTGCCTCCTACTTCTATGGCTACACCTTC
CDR3aa: CASSASYFYGYTF

j_gene: TRBJ2-1
abundance: few
v_gene: TRBV28
d_gene: -
CDR3nt: TGTGCCAGCCGTCCCGCCGCGAATGAGCAGTTCTTC
CDR3aa: CASRPAANEQFF

j_gene: TRBJ1-6
abundance: -
v_gene: TRBV5-6
d_gene: -
CDR3nt: TGTGCCAGCAACCGGGCCGATAATTCACCCCTCCACTTT
CDR3aa: CASNRADNSPLHF

j_gene: TRBJ2-1
abundance: -
v_gene: TRBV11-2
d_gene: -
CDR3nt: TGTGCCAGCAGGGGAGTGGGGAGTCACAATGAGCAGTTCTTC
CDR3aa: CASRGVGSHNEQFF